The present T cell receptor beta chain was sequenced within a study of T cells in Graves' hyperthyroidism and ophthalmopathy. Many counts were recorded for this clonotype. TCR beta CDR3 sequences were amplified from RNA transcripts. A first-round RT-PCR of the TCR CDR3 used the HTBI primer set. TCRdb re-derived calls from the multiplex PCR reads in MiXCR, one entry per CDR3 protein. Among roughly 180,000 distinct CDR3 sequences, over 15% were seen once, and the ten largest hold under 35%. The CDR3 consists of 12 residues. Germline V gives CDR1 SNHLY, CDR2 FYNNEI. V was cut by 6 bases and J by 3 bases, with 8 bases left in between.

This chain links TRBV2 with TRBJ1-1; no reliable D call. Sequencing was carried out using blood. The TCR comes from a woman in her forties or fifties with Graves' hyperthyroidism. CDR3 region: CASSIYDTEAFF. CDR3 DNA sequence: TGTGCCAGCAGCATTTATGACACTGAAGCTTTCTTT.